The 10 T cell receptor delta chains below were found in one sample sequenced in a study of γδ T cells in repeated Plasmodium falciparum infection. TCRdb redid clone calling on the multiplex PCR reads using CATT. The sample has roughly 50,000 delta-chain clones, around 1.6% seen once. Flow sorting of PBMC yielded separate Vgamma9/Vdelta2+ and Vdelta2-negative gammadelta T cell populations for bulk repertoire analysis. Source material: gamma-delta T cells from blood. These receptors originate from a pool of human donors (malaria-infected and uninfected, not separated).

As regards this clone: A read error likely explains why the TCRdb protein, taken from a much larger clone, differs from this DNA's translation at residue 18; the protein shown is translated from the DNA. CDR3 in DNA: TGTGCTCTTGGGGAACTAGACCTAATTCTACTGGGGGATACCGATAAACTCACCTTT. It is translated as CALGELDLILLGDTDKLTF. The J gene was not called, though the V gene is TRDV1; the D segment call TRDD3 is taken from the table without a DNA check. The CDR3 runs to 19 residues. Germline V lookup: CDR1 TSWWSYY, CDR2 QGS.

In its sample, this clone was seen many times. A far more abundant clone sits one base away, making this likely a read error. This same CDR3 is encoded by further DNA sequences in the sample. CDR3 sequence reads: CALGPFLSSVRVSYTDKLIF. The CDR3 region has the DNA TGTGCTCTTGGGCCTTTCCTGTCCTCCGTACGAGTTTCTTACACCGATAAACTCATCTTT. The rearrangement links TRDV1 to TRDJ1, with D maybe TRDD2 (5 bases). CDR3 size: 20 residues. CDR1 is TSWWSYY and CDR2 is QGS in the germline V gene. V was clipped by 5 bases and J by 0 bases, with 28 bases between them.

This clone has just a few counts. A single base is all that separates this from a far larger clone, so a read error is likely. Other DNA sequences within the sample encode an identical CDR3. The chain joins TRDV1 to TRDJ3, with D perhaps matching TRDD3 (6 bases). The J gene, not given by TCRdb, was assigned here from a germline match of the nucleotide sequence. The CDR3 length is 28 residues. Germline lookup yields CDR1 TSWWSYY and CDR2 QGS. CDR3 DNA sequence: TGTGCTCTTGGGGAACTAGTGGGACCTCTACAATCGTACTGGGATAGGCCGAAGAGCTCCTGGGACACCAGACAGATGTTTTTC. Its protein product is CALGELVGPLQSYWDRPKSSWDTRQMFF.

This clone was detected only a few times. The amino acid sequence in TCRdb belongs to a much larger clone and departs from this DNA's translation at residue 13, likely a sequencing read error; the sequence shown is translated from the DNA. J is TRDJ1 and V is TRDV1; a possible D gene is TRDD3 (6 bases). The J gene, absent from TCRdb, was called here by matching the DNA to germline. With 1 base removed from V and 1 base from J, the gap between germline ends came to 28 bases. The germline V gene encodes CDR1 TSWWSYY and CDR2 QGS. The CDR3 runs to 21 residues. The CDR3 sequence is CALGEPHPVPGDPSVTDKLIF. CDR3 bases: TGTGCTCTTGGGGAACCCCATCCTGTCCCGGGGGACCCGTCCGTCACCGATAAACTCATCTTT.

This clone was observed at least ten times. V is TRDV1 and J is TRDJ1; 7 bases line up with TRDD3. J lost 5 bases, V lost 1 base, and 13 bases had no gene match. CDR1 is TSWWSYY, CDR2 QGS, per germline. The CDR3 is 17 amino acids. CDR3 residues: CALGERTSGGDADKLIF. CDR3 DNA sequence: TGTGCTCTTGGGGAACGGACTTCGGGGGGGGATGCTGATAAACTCATCTTT.

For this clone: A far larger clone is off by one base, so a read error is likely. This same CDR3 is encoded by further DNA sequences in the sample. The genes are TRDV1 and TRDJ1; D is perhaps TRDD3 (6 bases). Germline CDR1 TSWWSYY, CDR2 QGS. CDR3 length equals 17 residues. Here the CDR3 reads CALGKGPLGFYTDKLIF. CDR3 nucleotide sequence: TGTGCTCTTGGGAAGGGGCCCCTGGGGTTCTACACCGATAAGCTCATCTTT.

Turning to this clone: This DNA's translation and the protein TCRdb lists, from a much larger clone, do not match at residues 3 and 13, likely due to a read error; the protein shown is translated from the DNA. In DNA, the CDR3 is TGTGCTATTGAGAGGCTGCTGGGGGATACTGGCGATACACTCATCTTT. It yields the protein CAIERLLGDTGDTLIF. This chain connects TRDV1 to TRDJ1; 11 positions agree with TRDD3. Germline values: CDR1 TSWWSYY, CDR2 QGS. There are 16 residues in the CDR3.

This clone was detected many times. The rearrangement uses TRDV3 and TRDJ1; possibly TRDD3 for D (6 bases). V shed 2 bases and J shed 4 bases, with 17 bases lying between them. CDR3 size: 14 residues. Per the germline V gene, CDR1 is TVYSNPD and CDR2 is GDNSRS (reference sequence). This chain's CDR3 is CAFRLGPGGDKLIF. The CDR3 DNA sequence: TGTGCCTTTCGACTGGGCCCCGGAGGCGATAAACTCATCTTT.

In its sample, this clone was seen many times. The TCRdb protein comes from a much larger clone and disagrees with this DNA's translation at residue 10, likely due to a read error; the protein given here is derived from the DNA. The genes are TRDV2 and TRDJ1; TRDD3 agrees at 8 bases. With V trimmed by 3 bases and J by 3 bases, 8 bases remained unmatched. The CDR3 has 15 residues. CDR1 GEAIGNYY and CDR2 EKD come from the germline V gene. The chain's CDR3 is CACDALLGGADKLIF. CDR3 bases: TGTGCCTGTGACGCCTTACTGGGGGGGGCCGATAAACTCATCTTT.

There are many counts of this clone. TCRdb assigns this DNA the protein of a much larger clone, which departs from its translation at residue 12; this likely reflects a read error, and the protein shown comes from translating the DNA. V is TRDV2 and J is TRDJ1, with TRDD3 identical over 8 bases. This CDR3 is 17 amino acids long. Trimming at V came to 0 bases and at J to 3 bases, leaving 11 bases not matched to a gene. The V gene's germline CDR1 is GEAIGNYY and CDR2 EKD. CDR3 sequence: CACDTVSGIRNADKLIF. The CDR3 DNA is TGTGCCTGTGACACCGTCTCCGGGATACGAAACGCCGATAAACTCATCTTT.